The entry below describes one T cell receptor beta chain. As originally analysed: It was from reference gene primer amplification that nucleated cell counts were estimated. Generated by immunoSEQ multiplex PCR, the TCRdb table keeps only in-frame clones and is missing some. The DNA gave D and trimming, while V, J and clone size come from that table. This sample has 110,000 or so clones, with around 90% found just once. The entry originates in a study of blood T cell repertoires in COVID-19. For the study at large: The United States, Italy and Spain supplied acute and convalescent COVID-19 samples. Sample material is recorded as cDNA or gDNA derived from T cells, B-cell-depleted T cells, or PBMCs.

Source material: peripheral blood. This clonotype was sampled from a woman in her forties or fifties with acute or convalescent COVID-19.

The chain's CDR3 is CASSLAGTAYTEAFF. The CDR3 coding sequence is TGTGCCAGCAGCTTAGCCGGGACAGCCTACACTGAAGCTTTCTTT. The chain has TRBV7-6 and TRBJ1-1, with 7 positions matching TRBD1. CDR1 and CDR2 (germline): SGHVS, FNYEAQ. V trimming: 0 bases; J trimming: 3 bases; junction bases outside the gene matches: 4. The CDR3 sequence is 15 residues long. The full variable domain, with the rest looked up from reference TRBV7-6 and TRBJ1-1, is GAGVSQSPRYKVTKRGQDVALRCDPISGHVSLYWYRQALGQGPEFLTYFNYEAQQDKSGLPNDRFSAERPEGSISTLTIQRTEQRDSAMYRCASSLAGTAYTEAFFGQGTRLTVV.